The clone carrying this T cell receptor beta chain was picked up many times. This specimen belongs to a study of molecular identifiers for immune sequencing clone quantification. A single record per CDR3 protein comes from TCRdb applying MiXCR to the PCR reads. The sample includes approximately 500,000 distinct CDR3 sequences, roughly a fifth of them seen just once. CDR1 is DFQATT, CDR2 SNEGSKA, per germline (reference sequence). Trimming removed 3 bases at V and 6 bases at J, with 9 bases between. The CDR3 contains 11 residues. This clonotype was obtained from a human donor in good health. Some libraries in this study had Jurkat cell RNA spiked in. V is TRBV20-1 and J is TRBJ2-7, with D unresolved. The material sequenced was naive CD8+ T cells from blood, with Jurkat cell RNA spiked in. As to subset: FACS-sorted CD8+CD4-CCR7+CD45RA+ naive T cells. The CDR3 protein is CSASFVFEQYF. In DNA form, the CDR3 reads TGCAGTGCTAGTTTTGTTTTCGAGCAGTACTTC.